Following are 14 T cell receptor beta chains from one sample sequenced in a study of read filtering for tumor transcriptome and immune sequencing. This library used 300 to 450 ng RNA and molecular barcoded adaptors spanning alpha/delta and beta/gamma chains. Each CDR3 protein gets one entry after TCRdb re-called the reads with MiXCR. There are 50,000 to 65,000 distinct CDR3 sequences in the sample; approximately 13% occur only once, and 16% lies in the top ten. Sequencing was performed on a population of CD138-negative cells sorted from bone marrow. The receptors stem from a donor aged 40 or over with multiple myeloma.

At least ten counts were recorded for this clonotype. CDR3 DNA sequence: TGCAGCGCCGGGAGCTACGAGCAGTACTTC. Its translation is CSAGSYEQYF. The chain employs TRBV29-1 and TRBJ2-7; possibly TRBD2 for D (6 bases). V was cut by 7 bases and J by 3 bases, with 7 bases left in between. This CDR3 comprises 10 residues. The germline gives CDR1 SQVTM, CDR2 ANQGSEA.

The sample holds many counts of this clonotype. V usage is TRBV6-2 or TRBV6-3 and J usage is TRBJ1-5, with D tentatively TRBD1 (5 bases). The CDR3 has 16 amino acids. CDR1 is MNHEY, CDR2 SVGEGT, per germline. V lost 2 bases to trimming and J lost 6 bases, with 17 bases between them. The CDR3 region has the DNA TGTGCCAGCAGTTACAAATGGGGGGTAAGAAGTCAGCCCCAGCATTTT. This sequence encodes CASSYKWGVRSQPQHF.

This clonotype was recorded at least ten times. The chain links TRBV7-3 to TRBJ1-2; D is ambiguous. Trimming stripped 5 bases from V and 2 bases from J, with 12 bases between. This CDR3 spans 14 amino acids. Germline V lookup: CDR1 SGHTA, CDR2 FQGTGA. CDR3 coding DNA: TGTGCCAGCAGCCTAATCCCCAGCAACTATGGCTACACCTTC. Amino acid sequence: CASSLIPSNYGYTF.

This clonotype was recorded many times. This chain connects TRBV6-1 to TRBJ1-2; D is undetermined. The CDR3 runs 16 residues. Looked up from germline, CDR1 is MNHNS and CDR2 is SASEGT. V lost 5 bases and J lost 2, with 18 bases in between. CDR3 sequence: CASSWAFPTTNYGYTF. The CDR3 bases are TGTGCCAGCAGTTGGGCCTTCCCGACCACAAACTATGGCTACACCTTC.

This clonotype was observed at least ten times. CDR3 amino acids: CATSESGTGGAPTLADYGYTF. CDR3 nucleotide sequence: TGTGCCACCAGTGAGTCCGGGACAGGGGGCGCGCCCACTCTCGCGGACTATGGCTACACCTTC. This sequence joins TRBV24-1 and TRBJ1-2; 12 positions match TRBD1. V lost 4 bases to trimming and J lost 3 bases; unmatched junction nucleotides: 20. CDR1 and CDR2 (germline): KGHDR, SFDVKD. The length of the CDR3 is 21 residues.

This rearrangement joins TRBV20-1 to TRBJ1-5, with a weak D call TRBD1 (6 bases). Germline CDR1 reads DFQATT; CDR2 reads SNEGSKA (reference sequence). V was trimmed by 1 base and J by 2 bases, leaving 18 bases between them. The length of the CDR3 is 17 residues. CDR3 DNA sequence: TGCAGTGCTAGAGGTCGGGCTCAGGGGTTAGGCAATCAGCCCCAGCATTTT. Encoded protein: CSARGRAQGLGNQPQHF.

This clonotype was detected ten times or more. The chain links TRBV10-3 to TRBJ1-5; D is perhaps TRBD1 (6 bases). The CDR3 length is 13 residues. Trimming left V 2 bases short and J 8 bases short, with 10 bases between. Germline assignment: CDR1 ENHRY and CDR2 SYGVKD. DNA for the CDR3: TGTGCCATCAGTGAGACAGGGCTGGAGCCCCAGCATTTT. Protein sequence: CAISETGLEPQHF.

This clonotype has only a few counts. A clone one base away is much larger, so this may be a read error. Since no conserved phenylalanine or tryptophan closes the CDR3, a read error is the likely cause. The V call is TRBV29-1, the J call TRBJ2-3, with D perhaps matching TRBD1 (6 bases). In germline, CDR1 is SQVTM, CDR2 ANQGSEA. Trimming pared 6 bases from V and 3 bases from J, leaving 13 bases between. The CDR3 is 13 amino acids. The CDR3 nucleotides read TGCAGCGTCATACAGGGATCTACAGATACGCAGTATCTT. Translating gives CSVIQGSTDTQYL.

Comments on this clonotype: It is likely a read error, because the conserved phenylalanine at the end of the CDR3 is missing. The gene calls are TRBV5-6 and TRBJ1-5; TRBD1 is a possible D gene (6 bases). Germline V gives CDR1 SGHDT, CDR2 YYEEEE. The CDR3 runs 15 residues. V lost 0 bases, J lost 6 bases, and 13 bases lay in between. The CDR3 reads CASSLGPGQLQPQHS. The DNA for the CDR3 is TGTGCCAGCAGCTTGGGTCCTGGACAGCTTCAGCCCCAGCATTCT.

The chain combines TRBV29-1 with TRBJ2-2, with D possibly matching TRBD2 (6 bases). The V and J ends lost 6 bases and 7 bases respectively, with 24 bases between them. Germline V lookup: CDR1 SQVTM, CDR2 ANQGSEA. The CDR3 spans 16 residues. CDR3 nucleotides: TGCAGCGTGAAGGAGGGCCAGGGAAGGCCCGGCGGGGAGCTGTTTTTT. This sequence encodes CSVKEGQGRPGGELFF.

This clonotype was detected ten times or more. The rearrangement links TRBV7-3 to TRBJ2-1, with 16 bases matching TRBD2. This CDR3 region has 16 residues. From germline, CDR1 is SGHTA and CDR2 FQGTGA. The V segment lost 4 bases and the J segment 8 bases; nucleotides outside the gene matches: 5. This CDR3 is CASSSGTSGGADEQFF. CDR3 coding DNA: TGTGCCAGCAGCTCCGGGACTAGCGGGGGGGCGGATGAGCAGTTCTTC.

This clonotype was seen repeatedly, ten times or more. This sequence joins TRBV5-1 and TRBJ1-2; D is undetermined. The CDR3 covers 15 residues. V lost 7 bases to trimming and J lost 3 bases, with 19 bases between them. Germline assignment: CDR1 SGHRS and CDR2 YFSETQ. The CDR3 bases are TGCGCCAGCGGGCGCCGGGTCCGGGAGGACTATGGCTACACCTTC. It specifies CASGRRVREDYGYTF.

This clonotype was recorded at least ten times. The V gene is TRBV19, the J gene TRBJ2-1; no reliable D call. V lost 3 bases to trimming and J lost 0 bases, with 12 bases between them. The CDR3 is made up of 16 amino acids. Per germline, CDR1 LNHDA and CDR2 SQIVND (reference sequence). The CDR3 loop is CASSISLESSYNEQFF. The CDR3 DNA reads TGTGCCAGTAGTATCTCCCTAGAAAGCTCCTACAATGAGCAGTTCTTC.

The chain is built from TRBV20-1 and TRBJ2-3; TRBD2 is a possible D gene (6 bases). The CDR3 spans 13 residues. V was trimmed by 4 bases and J by 2 bases, leaving 10 bases between them. CDR1 and CDR2 from the germline V gene are DFQATT and SNEGSKA (reference sequence). Here the CDR3 reads CSATGTLTDTQYF. The CDR3, as DNA: TGCAGTGCTACCGGGACTCTCACAGATACGCAGTATTTT.